Following are 22 T cell receptor beta chains from one sample sequenced in a study of blood T cell repertoires in COVID-19. Sequencing used immunoSEQ multiplex PCR; TCRdb keeps in-frame clones, though not all of them. The data show fewer than 60,000 clones, with more than 70% seen just once and around 23% held by the top ten. The specimen was peripheral blood. The receptors stem from a woman older than 75 with acute or convalescent COVID-19.

The chain recombines TRBV7-8 with TRBJ1-5; 9 bases fit TRBD1. The CDR3 has 17 residues. From germline, CDR1 is SGHVS and CDR2 FQNEAQ. The ends lost 5 bases at V and 6 bases at J; junction bases unmatched: 14. For the CDR3, the DNA is TGTGCCAGCAGCCGAACGACAGGGGGGTTCTCCGGTCAGCCCCAGCATTTT. Its protein product is CASSRTTGGFSGQPQHF.

J is TRBJ2-1 and V is TRBV6-4; no firm D call. V lost 4 bases, J lost 8 bases, and 15 bases lay in between. The CDR3 contains 14 residues. The germline gives CDR1 MRHNA, CDR2 SNTAGT. CDR3 in DNA: TGTGCCAGCAGTGTACTACCCCAATCGGATGAGCAGTTCTTC. Translation: CASSVLPQSDEQFF.

This clone was seen a few times. V usage is TRBV29-1 and J usage is TRBJ2-5; D possibly corresponds to TRBD1 (6 bases). CDR3 size: 12 residues. V was cut by 8 bases and J by 3 bases, with 13 bases left in between. CDR1 SQVTM and CDR2 ANQGSEA come from the germline V gene. The CDR3, as DNA: TGCAGCCTACACAGGGTCGAAGAGACCCAGTACTTC. Protein product: CSLHRVEETQYF.

The count of this clone is one. The chain recombines TRBV5-6 with TRBJ1-2; D perhaps matches TRBD1 (6 bases). With 4 bases removed from V and 13 bases from J, the gap between germline ends came to 17 bases. The CDR3 length is 12 residues. Per the germline V gene, CDR1 is SGHDT and CDR2 is YYEEEE. The CDR3 coding sequence is TGTGCCAGCAGCACAAGTGACAGGTCCCGCACCTTC. Amino acids: CASSTSDRSRTF.

The chain joins TRBV11-3 to TRBJ2-7; no firm D call. The germline V gene encodes CDR1 SGHNT and CDR2 YENEEA. The CDR3 consists of 12 residues. V was trimmed by 5 bases and J by 7 bases, leaving 12 bases between them. DNA for the CDR3: TGTGCCAGCAGCACTATTTGTGGGGAGCAGTACGTC. Its translation: CASSTICGEQYV.

The CDR3 sequence is CASSSPTGYTQYF. The CDR3 DNA reads TGTGCCAGCAGCTCCCCGACAGGGTACACGCAGTATTTT. The chain links TRBV5-6 to TRBJ2-3; 7 bases match TRBD1. Per germline, CDR1 SGHDT and CDR2 YYEEEE. The CDR3 covers 13 residues. J gave up 9 bases and V 3 bases, and 7 bases lay outside the gene matches.

V usage is TRBV2 and J usage is TRBJ2-2; D ambiguous. Germline CDR1 reads SNHLY; CDR2 reads FYNNEI. Trimming removed 7 bases at V and 6 bases at J, with 12 bases between. CDR3 length equals 13 residues. CDR3 sequence (DNA): TGTGCCAGCATCGCAGAATCAGCCGGGGAGCTGTTTTTT. Translation gives CASIAESAGELFF.

The rearrangement uses TRBV7-9 and TRBJ2-4, with TRBD2 as a possible D gene (6 bases). V lost 2 bases and J 3 bases, leaving 14 bases between the germline ends. The germline V gene encodes CDR1 SEHNR and CDR2 FQNEAQ (reference sequence). This CDR3 is built from 16 residues. The CDR3: CASSLWSGVDKNIQYF. The CDR3 nucleotides are TGTGCCAGCAGCTTATGGTCGGGGGTCGACAAAAACATTCAGTACTTC.

This clone came up once. This chain uses TRBV4-1 with TRBJ1-6; D call uncertain. CDR3 length: 15 residues. V lost 1 base to trimming and J lost 9 bases, with 13 bases between them. Germline loops: CDR1 MGHRA, CDR2 YSYEKL. This chain's CDR3 is CASSQGLGRSSPLHF. CDR3 sequence (DNA): TGCGCCAGCAGCCAAGGACTCGGTCGAAGTTCACCCCTCCACTTT.

The chain is built from TRBV5-1 and TRBJ2-3; D gene ambiguous. Trimming pared 1 base from V and 3 bases from J, leaving 3 bases between. The CDR3 runs to 12 residues. Germline loops: CDR1 SGHRS, CDR2 YFSETQ. The CDR3 loop reads CASSLQTDTQYF. CDR3 nucleotide sequence: TGCGCCAGCAGCTTGCAGACAGATACGCAGTATTTT.

The rearrangement joins TRBV19 to TRBJ2-7, with TRBD1 as a possible D gene (5 bases). Germline loops: CDR1 LNHDA, CDR2 SQIVND (reference sequence). The CDR3 covers 14 residues. The V end was cut by 3 bases, the J end by 5 bases, with 14 bases between. The CDR3 spells CASSIMGRADEQYF. The CDR3 DNA is TGTGCCAGTAGTATCATGGGCAGGGCGGACGAGCAGTACTTC.

V is TRBV28 and J is TRBJ1-2; TRBD1 might be the D (5 bases). V was pared by 11 bases and J by 5 bases, with 15 bases between. The CDR3 has 12 residues. Germline V gives CDR1 MDHEN, CDR2 SYDVKM. The CDR3 loop reads CASETGGYGYTF. The CDR3 region has the DNA TGTGCCTCAGAAACGGGGGGGTATGGCTACACCTTC.

The V gene is TRBV7-2, the J gene TRBJ2-2, with D possibly matching TRBD2 (6 bases). Trimming removed 2 bases at V and 5 bases at J, with 12 bases between. Germline values: CDR1 SGHTA, CDR2 FQGNSA. This CDR3 comprises 15 residues. The CDR3 DNA is TGTGCCAGCAGCTTAAGGGGACTGGGTACCGGGGAGCTGTTTTTT. Translating it yields CASSLRGLGTGELFF.

This chain uses TRBV21-1 with TRBJ1-5; TRBD1, the table's D call, lacks a check against the DNA. TRBV21-1 is flagged as a pseudogene. The CDR3 is 16 amino acids. In nucleotides, the CDR3 is TGTGCCAGCAACGCCGACAGGAGGTATAGCAATCAGCCCCAGCATTTT. The encoded protein is CASNADRRYSNQPQHF.

V is TRBV5-1 and J is TRBJ2-7; 8 bases map to TRBD1. The CDR3 extends over 15 amino acids. V gave up 2 bases and J gave up 1 base; unmatched junction bases: 5. Per germline, CDR1 SGHRS and CDR2 YFSETQ. CDR3 in amino acids: CASSFGQGASYEQYV. The CDR3 region has the DNA TGCGCCAGCAGCTTTGGCCAGGGGGCTTCCTACGAGCAGTACGTC.

The chain couples TRBV6-4 to TRBJ1-1; TRBD1 matches at 7 bases. The V gene end was trimmed by 4 bases and the J gene end by 1 base; junction bases not matched to a gene: 9. The CDR3 is made up of 16 amino acids. Germline lookup yields CDR1 MRHNA and CDR2 SNTAGT. CDR3 sequence: CASSGRGTHRNTEAFF. The CDR3 DNA reads as TGTGCCAGCAGTGGCAGGGGGACACACCGGAACACTGAAGCTTTCTTT.

The J gene is TRBJ1-4, the V gene TRBV18; TRBD1 aligns across 7 bases. This CDR3 is 13 amino acids long. CDR1 and CDR2 from the germline V gene are KGHSH and LQKENI. V lost 4 bases, J lost 7 bases, and 3 bases stayed unmatched. This chain's CDR3 is CASSLGTAEKLFF. In DNA form, the CDR3 reads TGTGCCAGCTCACTAGGGACAGCTGAAAAACTGTTTTTT.

This clone was seen a few times. Here the CDR3 DNA reads TGCGCCAGCAGCTTGGGACATGAAGAAAAACTGTTTTTT. Amino acids: CASSLGHEEKLFF. The chain combines TRBV5-1 with TRBJ1-4; D is ambiguous. The CDR3 runs 13 residues. Trimming shortened V by 0 bases and J by 8 bases, and 8 bases separated the two germline ends. Germline CDR1 is SGHRS and CDR2 is YFSETQ.

The J gene is TRBJ1-6, the V gene TRBV27; 10 bases match TRBD1. Losses at the gene ends were 6 bases for V and 5 bases for J; bases not matched to a gene: 4. The CDR3 is 15 amino acids. Germline values: CDR1 MNHEY, CDR2 SMNVEV (reference sequence). The CDR3 sequence: CASSSGQGNNSPLHF. Written as DNA, the CDR3 is TGTGCCAGCAGCTCGGGACAGGGGAATAATTCACCCCTCCACTTT.

The chain joins TRBV18 to TRBJ2-1; D perhaps matches TRBD1 (6 bases). The CDR3 is 14 residues long. The germline gives CDR1 KGHSH, CDR2 LQKENI. Trimming stripped 3 bases from V and 8 bases from J, with 14 bases between. The DNA of the CDR3 is TGTGCCAGCTCACCTTGGACAGAACGCGATGAGCAGTTCTTC. Translation: CASSPWTERDEQFF.

The chain couples TRBV15 to TRBJ2-7; 8 bases agree with TRBD1. Germline V lookup: CDR1 LNHNV, CDR2 YYDKDF (reference sequence). CDR3 length: 15 amino acids. V was clipped by 5 bases and J by 0 bases; unmatched bases: 6. The CDR3: CATSPGGSSSYEQYV. Written as DNA, the CDR3 is TGTGCCACCAGCCCAGGGGGCAGCAGCTCCTACGAGCAGTACGTC.

The rearrangement links TRBV2 to TRBJ2-3; D might be TRBD1 (5 bases). Trimming shortened V by 10 bases and J by 2 bases, and 10 bases separated the two germline ends. Germline CDR1 and CDR2: SNHLY and FYNNEI. The CDR3 covers 12 residues. Written as DNA, the CDR3 is TGTGCCACTGCCAGGGACACAGATACGCAGTATTTT. This gives the protein CATARDTDTQYF.